Presented here are 21 T cell receptor beta chains from one specimen sequenced in a study of technical replicates of blood from a few donors. Assay used: immunoSEQ multiplex PCR; TCRdb lists only in-frame clones, some missing. The data contain 55,000 to 60,000 clones, roughly 95% of them singletons. The sequenced sample was PBMCs. The receptors come from a human donor in good health. Some clones in this sample may be carry-over from other donors' samples.

The chain links TRBV30 to TRBJ2-7; D is possibly TRBD1 (6 bases). CDR1 and CDR2 (germline): GTSNPN, SVGIG (reference sequence). The CDR3 is made up of 13 amino acids. The ends were cut back, 5 bases at V and 3 bases at J, with 14 bases in the middle. The CDR3 DNA follows: TGTGCCTGGGCTAGGGACATATTCTACGAGCAGTACTTC. It yields the protein CAWARDIFYEQYF.

This chain uses TRBV13 with TRBJ2-1; D ambiguous. The CDR3 has 16 residues. In germline, CDR1 is PRHDT, CDR2 FYEKMQ (reference sequence). Trimming took off 0 bases at V and 0 bases at J, with 9 bases between the two ends. As DNA, the CDR3 is TGTGCCAGCAGCTTAGGCGAACCCAGCTCCTACAATGAGCAGTTCTTC. Translating it yields CASSLGEPSSYNEQFF.

This chain connects TRBV4-1 to TRBJ2-3, with D possibly matching TRBD1 (7 bases). This CDR3 has 16 residues. CDR1 is MGHRA and CDR2 is YSYEKL in the germline V gene. V lost 3 bases and J lost 4, with 17 bases in between. The CDR3 protein is CASSQSEQGGADTQYF. The CDR3 nucleotides read TGCGCCAGCAGCCAGTCAGAGCAGGGGGGAGCAGATACGCAGTATTTT.

A single count supports this clone. The J gene is TRBJ1-6, the V gene TRBV6-6; TRBD1 might be the D (5 bases). Germline V gene sequence: CDR1 MNHNY, CDR2 SVGAGI (reference sequence). The V end lost 2 bases, the J end lost 10 bases, and 18 bases lay between the germline ends. The CDR3 consists of 16 residues. The CDR3 reads CASSYGFLGLESPLHF. CDR3 nucleotides: TGTGCCAGCAGTTACGGTTTTCTGGGGCTAGAATCACCCCTCCACTTT.

This clone was picked up one time. This rearrangement joins TRBV10-3 to TRBJ2-7, with D hard to call. The germline V and J ends were trimmed by 7 bases and 1 base, with 8 bases remaining between them. The CDR3 covers 12 residues. The germline V gene encodes CDR1 ENHRY and CDR2 SYGVKD. CDR3 coding DNA: TGTGCCATCAAAGCTGAATCCTACGAGCAGTACTTC. It translates to CAIKAESYEQYF.

The rearrangement links TRBV4-3 to TRBJ2-7, with D unresolved. The CDR3 is 15 amino acids. The germline V gene encodes CDR1 LGHNA and CDR2 YSLEER. V was pared by 0 bases and J by 3 bases, with 12 bases between. The CDR3 reads CASSQDWSRNYEQYF. CDR3 nucleotides: TGCGCCAGCAGCCAAGATTGGTCCAGAAACTACGAGCAGTACTTC.

CDR3 in DNA: TGTGCCAGCAGCGCCCGCGGTACAACTAATGAAAAACTGTTTTTT. Translating gives CASSARGTTNEKLFF. The rearrangement links TRBV9 to TRBJ1-4; D call uncertain. Trimming pared 3 bases from V and 0 bases from J, leaving 9 bases between. There are 15 residues in the CDR3. The germline gives CDR1 SGDLS, CDR2 YYNGEE.

The V gene is TRBV7-9, the J gene TRBJ2-3; the D gene is possibly TRBD1 (5 bases). CDR1 and CDR2 from the germline V gene are SEHNR and FQNEAQ (reference sequence). This CDR3 is 11 amino acids long. Trimming stripped 8 bases from V and 4 bases from J, with 7 bases between. The CDR3 nucleotides read TGTGCCAGCCAGGGCCCAGATACGCAGTATTTT. This translates into CASQGPDTQYF.

This clone was seen only once. This sequence joins TRBV11-3 and TRBJ1-5; a weak D match, TRBD1 (5 bases). The CDR3 runs to 15 residues. Trimming removed 0 bases at V and 7 bases at J, with 13 bases between. CDR1 is SGHNT and CDR2 is YENEEA in the germline V gene. The CDR3 loop is CASSLEWGGDQPQHF. The CDR3 DNA follows: TGTGCCAGCAGCTTAGAATGGGGGGGGGACCAGCCCCAGCATTTT.

The chain is built from TRBV6-5 and TRBJ1-2; D perhaps matches TRBD1 (6 bases). Germline V lookup: CDR1 MNHEY, CDR2 SVGAGI. V lost 2 bases and J 8 bases, leaving 15 bases between the germline ends. This CDR3 is built from 14 residues. CDR3 sequence (DNA): TGTGCCAGCAGTTACAGAGGCAGGGGTTTAGGCTACACCTTC. Its translation: CASSYRGRGLGYTF.

The V call is TRBV27, the J call TRBJ2-7; TRBD1 might be the D (6 bases). Trimming cost V 4 bases and J 3 bases, with 13 bases left between them. Germline V gene data show CDR1 as MNHEY and CDR2 as SMNVEV (reference sequence). The CDR3 has 14 amino acids. The CDR3 here is CASSWEMDSYEQYF. CDR3 nucleotide sequence: TGTGCCAGCAGTTGGGAAATGGACAGCTACGAGCAGTACTTC.

This rearrangement joins TRBV25-1 to TRBJ1-4, with TRBD1 matching 9 bases. V was clipped by 6 bases and J by 8 bases; unmatched bases: 7. The CDR3 totals 14 residues. In germline, CDR1 is MGHDK, CDR2 SYGVNS. The DNA for the CDR3 is TGTGCCAGCAGAGGCCGGACAGGGGCGGAAAAACTGTTTTTT. Translated: CASRGRTGAEKLFF. The full variable domain, completed using reference TRBV25-1 and TRBJ1-4, is EADIYQTPRYLVIGTGKKITLECSQTMGHDKMYWYQQDPGMELHLIHYSYGVNSTEKGDLSSESTVSRIRTEHFPLTLESARPSHTSQYLCASRGRTGAEKLFFGSGTQLSVL.

This chain links TRBV4-1 with TRBJ1-2; D unclear. V was cut by 3 bases and J by 8 bases, with 19 bases left in between. Germline CDR1 is MGHRA and CDR2 is YSYEKL. This CDR3 is built from 15 residues. The DNA of the CDR3 is TGCGCCAGCAGCCACCCCGCTGGAGCTATCCGAGGCTACACCTTC. This sequence encodes CASSHPAGAIRGYTF.

The chain couples TRBV7-8 to TRBJ1-2; TRBD1 is a possible D gene (5 bases). Germline V gene lookup returns CDR1 SGHVS and CDR2 FQNEAQ. Trimming stripped 5 bases from V and 9 bases from J, with 16 bases between. CDR3 size: 13 residues. The CDR3 region has the DNA TGTGCCAGCAGCACGAGAGATGGGACTCGCTACACCTTC. Protein sequence: CASSTRDGTRYTF.

The V gene is TRBV2, the J gene TRBJ1-2; maybe TRBD1 (6 bases). The CDR3 loop spans 11 amino acids. Germline CDR1 and CDR2: SNHLY and FYNNEI. V was pared by 7 bases and J by 5 bases, with 8 bases between. Written as DNA, the CDR3 is TGTGCCAGCACACAGGGTTATGGCTACACCTTC. The encoded protein is CASTQGYGYTF.

This clone appeared a single time. The chain has TRBV7-8 and TRBJ1-5; D possibly corresponds to TRBD1 (6 bases). The CDR3 totals 15 residues. V lost 4 bases to trimming and J lost 3 bases, with 13 bases between them. CDR1 is SGHVS, CDR2 FQNEAQ, per germline. DNA for the CDR3: TGTGCCAGCAGCTCCCACGGGGACATCAATCAGCCCCAGCATTTT. Amino acids: CASSSHGDINQPQHF.

The rearrangement links TRBV30 to TRBJ2-7, with D perhaps matching TRBD2 (6 bases). The V end was cut by 2 bases, the J end by 5 bases, with 13 bases between. Germline CDR1 reads GTSNPN; CDR2 reads SVGIG (reference sequence). The CDR3 runs to 13 residues. Here the CDR3 reads CAWSQLGGHEQYF. CDR3 coding DNA: TGTGCCTGGAGTCAGCTGGGGGGTCACGAGCAGTACTTC.

The J gene is TRBJ1-2, the V gene TRBV18; 11 bases map to TRBD1. This CDR3 region has 15 residues. Germline CDR1 and CDR2: KGHSH and LQKENI. Losses at the gene ends were 4 bases for V and 8 bases for J; bases not matched to a gene: 9. CDR3 in DNA: TGTGCCAGCTCACTTCCCGGGACAGGGGGGCCCGGCTACACCTTC. Translation: CASSLPGTGGPGYTF.

The chain is built from TRBV5-1 and TRBJ2-1, with 15 bases fitting TRBD2. This CDR3 region has 18 residues. The trim removed 4 bases at V and 5 bases at J, leaving 10 bases unmatched. Germline V lookup: CDR1 SGHRS, CDR2 YFSETQ. The CDR3 loop reads CASSVGLAGGVLDNEQFF. Here the CDR3 DNA reads TGCGCCAGCAGCGTGGGACTAGCGGGAGGAGTGTTGGACAATGAGCAGTTCTTC.

This chain links TRBV6-6 with TRBJ2-1; TRBD1 is a possible D gene (5 bases). V was shortened by 8 bases and J by 9 bases, with 26 bases between the two germline ends. Per germline, CDR1 MNHNY and CDR2 SVGAGI (reference sequence). This CDR3 contains 16 residues. DNA of the CDR3: TGTGCCAGCCAAACAGAACAGGCCCTTGTTTTGAGTGAGCAGTTCTTC. Residues: CASQTEQALVLSEQFF.

The gene calls are TRBV15 and TRBJ2-7; 8 bases align to TRBD2. Germline CDR1 LNHNV, CDR2 YYDKDF (reference sequence). Trimming cost V 1 base and J 0 bases; bases outside gene matches: 8. The CDR3 sequence is 17 residues long. CDR3 DNA sequence: TGTGCCACCAGCAGAGCGAATCTAGCGGGCGGCTCCTACGAGCAGTACTTC. Translating it yields CATSRANLAGGSYEQYF.